The 11 T cell receptor beta chains below were found in one sample sequenced in a study of post-analysis software for immune sequencing data. The TCR beta cDNA libraries contained unique molecular identifiers. TCRdb used MiXCR to reprocess the PCR reads, holding one entry per CDR3 protein. The sample lists fewer than 600,000 distinct CDR3 sequences; roughly 45% were seen once. Findings and limits, study-wide: Roughly 5 TRBV segments, TRBV5-6, TRBV5-1 and TRBV20-1 among them, were found more frequent in patients than controls.

The antigens for these receptors are not known. Sequenced: blood. The receptors were gathered from a girl aged 10-17 years with multiple sclerosis.

The rearrangement links TRBV6-5 to TRBJ1-1, with D unclear. The CDR3 is 13 amino acids. V was shortened by 1 base and J by 3 bases, with 6 bases between the two germline ends. CDR1 MNHEY and CDR2 SVGAGI come from the germline V gene. The CDR3 loop is CASSYWTDTEAFF. The CDR3 DNA is TGTGCCAGCAGTTACTGGACTGACACTGAAGCTTTCTTT.

V gene TRBV7-2 combines with J gene TRBJ2-5; 11 bases align to TRBD2. CDR3 length: 16 amino acids. The germline CDR1 and CDR2 sequences are SGHTA and FQGNSA. The V and J ends lost 2 bases and 5 bases, in that order; junction bases with no gene match: 7. The CDR3 sequence is CASSLLAGGVGETQYF. CDR3 bases: TGTGCCAGCAGCTTACTAGCGGGAGGAGTAGGTGAGACCCAGTACTTC.

The chain has TRBV28 and TRBJ1-1; D is unresolved. The length of the CDR3 is 12 residues. V dropped 7 bases and J dropped 1 base, with 7 bases sitting between them. Germline V gene lookup returns CDR1 MDHEN and CDR2 SYDVKM. In DNA, the CDR3 is TGTGCCAGCAAGGACCGGAACACTGAAGCTTTCTTT. Amino acids: CASKDRNTEAFF. Full variable domain (remainder filled in from reference TRBV28 and TRBJ1-1): DVKVTQSSRYLVKRTGEKVFLECVQDMDHENMFWYRQDPGLGLRLIYFSYDVKMKEKGDIPEGYSVSREKKERFSLILESASTNQTSMYLCASKDRNTEAFFGQGTRLTVV.

This clonotype was observed a few times. The chain recombines TRBV18 with TRBJ2-3, with 8 positions matching TRBD1. Looked up from germline, CDR1 is KGHSH and CDR2 is LQKENI. This CDR3 has 16 residues. Trimming took 4 bases from V and 4 from J; bases not matched to a gene: 10. The CDR3 here is CASSRQRTGPPDTQYF. The CDR3 coding sequence is TGTGCCAGCTCACGCCAGCGGACAGGGCCGCCAGATACGCAGTATTTT. The entire variable domain, with the rest obtained from reference TRBV18 and TRBJ2-3, is as follows: NAGVMQNPRHLVRRRGQEARLRCSPMKGHSHVYWYRQLPEEGLKFMVYLQKENIIDESGMPKERFSAEFPKEGPSILRIQQVVRGDSAAYFCASSRQRTGPPDTQYFGPGTRLTVL.

This chain joins TRBV7-2 and TRBJ2-1; D unresolved. Germline V gene sequence: CDR1 SGHTA, CDR2 FQGNSA. The CDR3 spans 14 residues. V gave up 2 bases and J gave up 6 bases, with 11 bases separating them. CDR3 DNA: TGTGCCAGCAGCTTATCTCCCGCGATCAATGAGCAGTTCTTC. Protein product: CASSLSPAINEQFF.

The table lists this clonotype with a few counts. The V and J genes are TRBV20-1 and TRBJ2-3, with 11 bases identical to TRBD2. This CDR3 is built from 14 residues. Germline V gene lookup returns CDR1 DFQATT and CDR2 SNEGSKA (reference sequence). The trim removed 2 bases at V and 6 bases at J, leaving 4 bases unmatched. CDR3 DNA sequence: TGCAGTGCTAGACTAGCGGGAGGACTGGATACGCAGTATTTT. Translated: CSARLAGGLDTQYF.

The CDR3: CASSLGTGILDEQYF. CDR3 bases: TGTGCCAGCAGTTTGGGGACAGGAATACTTGACGAGCAGTACTTC. The genes are TRBV27 and TRBJ2-7; 8 bases map to TRBD1. The CDR3 is 15 residues long. The germline gives CDR1 MNHEY, CDR2 SMNVEV (reference sequence). After removal of 3 bases from V and 5 bases from J, the junction contained 9 bases not matched to a gene.

The chain employs TRBV6-2 or TRBV6-3 and TRBJ2-3; 7 bases map to TRBD2. Looked up from germline, CDR1 is MNHEY and CDR2 is SVGEGT. The CDR3 runs to 15 residues. Unmatched junction bases numbered 5, after V lost 3 bases and J lost 2 bases. The CDR3 DNA sequence: TGTGCCAGCAGTTATAGTGGACTAGTCACAGATACGCAGTATTTT. Translated, it gives CASSYSGLVTDTQYF.

This clonotype was recorded a few times. This chain uses TRBV28 with TRBJ2-5; 9 bases agree with TRBD1. With V trimmed by 5 bases and J by 5 bases, 12 bases remained unmatched. This CDR3 region has 16 residues. The V gene's germline CDR1 is MDHEN and CDR2 SYDVKM. This CDR3 is CASSAPRTGARETQYF. The CDR3 nucleotides read TGTGCCAGCAGTGCCCCGAGGACAGGGGCGAGGGAGACCCAGTACTTC.

The V call is TRBV7-8, the J call TRBJ2-5, with 7 bases matching TRBD1. Germline CDR1 and CDR2: SGHVS and FQNEAQ. Trimming took 5 bases from V and 2 from J; bases not matched to a gene: 11. The CDR3 length is 16 residues. This CDR3 reads CASSRRQGRRQETQYF. The CDR3 coding sequence is TGTGCCAGCAGCCGCCGACAGGGCCGCAGGCAAGAGACCCAGTACTTC.

The chain employs TRBV4-3 and TRBJ2-7; TRBD1 agrees at 7 bases. Per the germline V gene, CDR1 is LGHNA and CDR2 is YSLEER. CDR3 length equals 14 residues. V gave up 0 bases and J gave up 5 bases; unmatched junction bases: 4. CDR3 sequence: CASSQETGRNEQYF. The CDR3 DNA follows: TGCGCCAGCAGCCAAGAGACAGGGAGAAACGAGCAGTACTTC.